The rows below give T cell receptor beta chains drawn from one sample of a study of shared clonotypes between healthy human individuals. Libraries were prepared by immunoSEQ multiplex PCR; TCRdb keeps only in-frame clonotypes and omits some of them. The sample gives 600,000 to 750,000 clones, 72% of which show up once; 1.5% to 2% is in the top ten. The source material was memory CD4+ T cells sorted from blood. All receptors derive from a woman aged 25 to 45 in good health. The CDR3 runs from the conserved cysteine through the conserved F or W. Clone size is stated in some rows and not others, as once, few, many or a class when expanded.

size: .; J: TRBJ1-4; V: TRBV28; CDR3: CASRANRGPNEKLFF
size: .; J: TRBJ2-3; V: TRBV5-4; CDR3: CASSLPGVAGADTQYF
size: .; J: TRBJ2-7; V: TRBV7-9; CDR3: CASSPDRGLGEQYF
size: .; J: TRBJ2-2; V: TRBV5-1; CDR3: CASSLFVSAGNTGELFF
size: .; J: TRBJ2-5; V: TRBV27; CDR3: CASSSTLHNQETQYF
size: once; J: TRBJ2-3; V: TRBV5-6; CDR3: CASSLVSAIYTDTQYF
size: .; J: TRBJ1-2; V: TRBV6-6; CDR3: CASSSTAGQGVGYTF
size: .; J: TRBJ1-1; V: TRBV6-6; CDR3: CASSYGQGVNTEAFF
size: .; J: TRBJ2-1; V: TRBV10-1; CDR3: CATSLAGGPSEQFF
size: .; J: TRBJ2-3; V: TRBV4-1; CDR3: CASSPGLVGTDTQYF
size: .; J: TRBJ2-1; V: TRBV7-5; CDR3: CVRNRPLAGGRNEQFF
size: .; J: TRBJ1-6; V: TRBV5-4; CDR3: CASSQTGYNSPLHF
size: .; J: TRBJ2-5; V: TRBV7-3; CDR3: CASSPLGGGETQYF
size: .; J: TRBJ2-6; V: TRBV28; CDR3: CASSLGTGSGANVLTF
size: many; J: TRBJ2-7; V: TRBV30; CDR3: CAWTDRWEQYF
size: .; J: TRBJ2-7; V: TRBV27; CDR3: CASRPTPEQYF
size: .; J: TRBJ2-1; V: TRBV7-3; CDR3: CASSSKGVINEQFF
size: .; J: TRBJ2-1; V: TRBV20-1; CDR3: CSARLVYEQFF
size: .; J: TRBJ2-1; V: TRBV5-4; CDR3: CASSFKQESYNEQFF